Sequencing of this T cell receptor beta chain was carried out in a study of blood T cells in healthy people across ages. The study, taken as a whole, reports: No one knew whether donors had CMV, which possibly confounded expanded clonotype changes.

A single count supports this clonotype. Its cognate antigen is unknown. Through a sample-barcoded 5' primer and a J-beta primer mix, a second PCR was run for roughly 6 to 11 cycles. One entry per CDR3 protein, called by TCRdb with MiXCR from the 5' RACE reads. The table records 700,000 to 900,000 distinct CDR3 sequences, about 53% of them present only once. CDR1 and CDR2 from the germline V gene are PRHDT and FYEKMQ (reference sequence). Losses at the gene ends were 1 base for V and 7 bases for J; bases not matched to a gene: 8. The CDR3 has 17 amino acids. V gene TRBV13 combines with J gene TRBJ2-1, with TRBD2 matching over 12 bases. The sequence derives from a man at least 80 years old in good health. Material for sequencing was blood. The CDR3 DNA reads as TGTGCCAGCAGCTTAGAGCCCCCTAGCGGGAGGGGTAATGAGCAGTTCTTC. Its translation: CASSLEPPSGRGNEQFF.